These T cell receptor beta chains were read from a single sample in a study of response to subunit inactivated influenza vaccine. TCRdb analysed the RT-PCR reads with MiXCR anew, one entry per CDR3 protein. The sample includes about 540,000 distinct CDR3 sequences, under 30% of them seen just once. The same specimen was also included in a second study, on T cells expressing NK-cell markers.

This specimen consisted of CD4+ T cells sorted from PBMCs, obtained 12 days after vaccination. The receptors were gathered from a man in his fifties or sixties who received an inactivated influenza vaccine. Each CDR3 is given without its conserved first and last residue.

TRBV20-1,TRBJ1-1,SARAGHSNTEAF
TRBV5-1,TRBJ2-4,ASSLEAGVAKNIQY
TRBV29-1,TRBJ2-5,SVGRGGTKETQY
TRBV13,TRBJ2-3,ARSPGTSGRGTDTQY
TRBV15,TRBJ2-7,ATSRVAGYHEQY
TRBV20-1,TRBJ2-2,SARGRGATGELF
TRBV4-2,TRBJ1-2,ASSHPPGRDGYT
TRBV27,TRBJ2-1,ASSLRPMGRTTLSSYNEQF
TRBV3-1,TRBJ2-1,ASSPGTRGEQF
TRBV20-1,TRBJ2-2,SASGTVERGGELF
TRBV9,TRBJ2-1,ASSVPPSHNEQF
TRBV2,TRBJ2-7,ASSGASGGPYEQY
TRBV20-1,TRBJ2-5,SAIGGAQETQY
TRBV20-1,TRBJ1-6,SAREWGSYNSPLH
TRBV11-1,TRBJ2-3,ASSFLGQGTDTQY
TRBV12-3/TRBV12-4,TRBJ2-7,ASSNTYEQY
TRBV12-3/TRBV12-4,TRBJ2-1,ASNWGQGPYNEQF
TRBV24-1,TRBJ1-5,ATSASAGAPGQPQH